This entry lists 30 T cell receptor beta chains sequenced from one sample in a study of identical twins. One entry per CDR3 protein, called by TCRdb with MiXCR from the 5' RACE reads. The sample includes roughly 490,000 distinct CDR3 sequences, approximately 14% of them seen just once. This sample also appeared in a second study, on yellow fever vaccine responses in identical twins.

The sample comprised CD4+ T cells sorted from blood. These receptor sequences come from a young woman in good health.

The table lists this clonotype with many counts. This rearrangement joins TRBV6-2 or TRBV6-3 to TRBJ2-1; D unresolved. V dropped 0 bases and J dropped 8 bases, with 8 bases sitting between them. The germline V gene has CDR1 MNHEY and CDR2 SVGEGT. The CDR3 covers 13 residues. The CDR3 protein is CASSYSPLDEQFF. The CDR3 DNA follows: TGTGCCAGCAGTTACTCACCCTTGGATGAGCAGTTCTTC.

This clonotype was observed a handful of times. The chain is built from TRBV3-1 and TRBJ2-7, with 8 bases aligning to TRBD1. Germline CDR1 and CDR2: LGHDT and YNNKEL (reference sequence). The CDR3 has 13 amino acids. The V segment lost 0 bases and the J segment 6 bases; nucleotides outside the gene matches: 1. CDR3 DNA: TGTGCCAGCAGCCAAGACAGGGGGCCCGAGCAGTACTTC. Its protein is CASSQDRGPEQYF.

This clonotype was recorded many times. The J gene is TRBJ2-5, the V gene TRBV10-3; 9 nucleotides agree with TRBD2. The CDR3 totals 13 residues. V shed 6 bases, J shed 4 bases, and the junction held 3 bases outside the gene matches. Germline lookup yields CDR1 ENHRY and CDR2 SYGVKD. The CDR3 DNA reads as TGTGCCATCAGGGGACTAGCTAGAGAGACCCAGTACTTC. Translating gives CAIRGLARETQYF.

Worth noting for this clonotype: Its ends do not fully match the called genes, so a read error is possible. The chain joins TRBV7-6 to TRBJ2-3; D gene ambiguous. Germline V gene data show CDR1 as SGHVS and CDR2 as FNYEAQ. This CDR3 contains 13 residues. The CDR3 sequence: CASSLVPQNPRDF. CDR3 DNA: TGTGCCAGCAGCTTAGTTCCGCAGAACCCTAGGGATTTT.

This clonotype was counted a few times. The J gene is TRBJ1-1, the V gene TRBV3-1, with 9 bases that match TRBD1. CDR1 is LGHDT, CDR2 YNNKEL, per germline (reference sequence). The CDR3 extends over 12 amino acids. The ends lost 4 bases at V and 13 bases at J; junction bases unmatched: 7. CDR3 amino acids: CASSRGKTGGFF. In DNA, the CDR3 is TGTGCCAGCAGCCGGGGAAAGACAGGGGGTTTCTTT.

The J gene is TRBJ2-2, the V gene TRBV5-1, with D possibly called TRBD1 or TRBD2 (5 bases each). The V and J ends lost 3 bases and 0 bases respectively, with 15 bases between them. The CDR3 runs to 17 residues. The germline V gene encodes CDR1 SGHRS and CDR2 YFSETQ. CDR3 in DNA: TGCGCCAGCAGCTACATGGGGGTCCCCCCGAACACCGGGGAGCTGTTTTTT. It encodes CASSYMGVPPNTGELFF.

This clonotype was seen at least ten times. The V and J genes are TRBV7-8 and TRBJ1-6, with D maybe TRBD1 (5 bases). This CDR3 has 14 residues. V was shortened by 5 bases and J by 7 bases, with 12 bases between the two germline ends. Germline CDR1 reads SGHVS; CDR2 reads FQNEAQ. The DNA of the CDR3 is TGTGCCAGCAGCCTAGAGGGGCTAAATTCACCCCTCCACTTT. This codes for CASSLEGLNSPLHF. Looking up the rest from reference TRBV7-8 and TRBJ1-6 gives the full variable domain: GAGVSQSPRYKVAKRGQDVALRCDPISGHVSLFWYQQALGQGPEFLTYFQNEAQLDKSGLPSDRFFAERPEGSVSTLKIQRTQQEDSAVYLCASSLEGLNSPLHFGNGTRLTVT.

This clonotype was picked up a small number of times. This chain joins TRBV6-5 and TRBJ2-1; D is unclear. V was trimmed by 0 bases and J by 3 bases, leaving 3 bases between them. Germline V lookup: CDR1 MNHEY, CDR2 SVGAGI. The CDR3 has 13 amino acids. In nucleotides, the CDR3 is TGTGCCAGCAGTTACTCTATCTACAATGAGCAGTTCTTC. It specifies CASSYSIYNEQFF.

This clonotype came up many times. This chain uses TRBV6-1 with TRBJ2-1; 9 bases are a match to TRBD2. The CDR3 consists of 16 residues. The germline V gene encodes CDR1 MNHNS and CDR2 SASEGT. With 6 bases clipped from V and 8 bases from J, the junction kept 14 bases outside the gene matches. CDR3 bases: TGTGCCAGCAGCTCTCCCCGGCGGGGGGGCCGGGATGAGCAGTTCTTC. Protein product: CASSSPRRGGRDEQFF.

The V gene is TRBV29-1, the J gene TRBJ2-7; tentatively, D is TRBD1 (6 bases). There are 13 residues in the CDR3. Trimming took 4 bases from V and 5 from J, leaving 15 bases between them. Germline V gene sequence: CDR1 SQVTM, CDR2 ANQGSEA. For the CDR3, the DNA is TGCAGCGTTGGGAAACAGGGATCCGACGAGCAGTACTTC. Protein: CSVGKQGSDEQYF.

This clonotype was picked up a small number of times. This chain connects TRBV7-6 to TRBJ2-3; D unclear. Per germline, CDR1 SGHVS and CDR2 FNYEAQ. Trimming removed 2 bases from V and 2 bases from J, with 20 bases in between. This CDR3 is built from 18 residues. The CDR3: CASSLRPQAPRDTDTQYF. The CDR3 DNA reads TGTGCCAGCAGCTTAAGGCCCCAGGCCCCAAGGGACACAGATACGCAGTATTTT.

This clonotype was counted only a few times. The genes are TRBV6-2 or TRBV6-3 and TRBJ2-1, with D perhaps TRBD1 (5 bases). The CDR3 loop spans 17 amino acids. Germline V lookup: CDR1 MNHEY, CDR2 SVGEGT. Deletions cut 5 bases from V and 0 bases from J, with 17 bases between. The DNA of the CDR3 is TGTGCCAGCAGTCGAGAAAGGGGCAGCATCTCCTACAATGAGCAGTTCTTC. Residues: CASSRERGSISYNEQFF.

This clonotype was detected a few times. The chain carries TRBV6-1 and TRBJ1-3; no clear D gene. CDR1 MNHNS and CDR2 SASEGT come from the germline V gene. V gave up 2 bases and J gave up 0 bases, with 11 bases separating them. The CDR3 sequence is 16 residues long. This CDR3 reads CASSEPGRSSGNTIYF. CDR3 coding DNA: TGTGCCAGCAGTGAACCTGGCAGGAGCTCTGGAAACACCATATATTTT.

This rearrangement joins TRBV20-1 to TRBJ2-1, with 9 bases lining up with TRBD2. The J segment lost 13 bases and the V segment lost 0 bases, leaving 7 bases of the junction unmatched. CDR3 length equals 13 residues. Germline-derived CDR1 and CDR2 are DFQATT and SNEGSKA (reference sequence). CDR3 residues: CSARDRLAVSQFF. The CDR3 DNA is TGCAGTGCTAGAGATCGACTAGCGGTGTCCCAGTTCTTC.

This clonotype was seen more than once but under ten times. The chain is built from TRBV24-1 and TRBJ2-7, with 9 bases fitting TRBD1. The ends lost 4 bases at V and 5 bases at J; junction bases unmatched: 5. The CDR3 contains 14 residues. Germline CDR1 is KGHDR and CDR2 is SFDVKD. This chain's CDR3 is CATSDHGQGNEQYF. DNA of the CDR3: TGTGCCACCAGTGACCACGGACAGGGGAACGAGCAGTACTTC.

The V call is TRBV2, the J call TRBJ1-5, with 7 bases identical to TRBD1. Germline lookup yields CDR1 SNHLY and CDR2 FYNNEI. The CDR3 has 15 amino acids. J gave up 1 base and V 6 bases, and 6 bases lay outside the gene matches. CDR3 residues: CASSAGQASNQPQHF. The CDR3, as DNA: TGTGCCAGCAGCGCCGGACAGGCGAGCAATCAGCCCCAGCATTTT.

This clonotype was seen many times. The chain carries TRBV5-8 and TRBJ2-5; no reliable D call. There are 14 residues in the CDR3. Trimming shortened V by 2 bases and J by 5 bases, and 13 bases separated the two germline ends. Looked up from germline, CDR1 is SGHTS and CDR2 is YDEGEE. CDR3 residues: CASSLWRTVETQYF. The CDR3 region has the DNA TGTGCCAGCAGCTTATGGAGAACGGTCGAGACCCAGTACTTC.

The rearrangement uses TRBV15 and TRBJ1-2, with TRBD1 matching over 7 bases. CDR3 size: 14 residues. Germline assignment: CDR1 LNHNV and CDR2 YYDKDF (reference sequence). V shed 7 bases and J 4 bases; nucleotides not matched to a gene: 9. The CDR3 region is CATTLGGASYGYTF. Here the CDR3 DNA reads TGTGCCACCACGTTAGGGGGCGCCTCCTATGGCTACACCTTC.

This clonotype occurred a few times. The gene calls are TRBV6-1 and TRBJ2-2; weak D call: TRBD1 (5 bases). This CDR3 is 17 amino acids long. Germline V lookup: CDR1 MNHNS, CDR2 SASEGT. Trimming removed 6 bases at V and 4 bases at J, with 21 bases between. The CDR3 loop reads CASRNRRTVGPTGELFF. The CDR3, as DNA: TGTGCCAGCAGGAATAGACGGACGGTGGGGCCCACCGGGGAGCTGTTTTTT.

This clonotype was seen many times. This chain joins TRBV29-1 and TRBJ2-5; 11 bases map to TRBD2. V lost 4 bases and J lost 5; bases outside the gene matches: 3. The germline CDR1 and CDR2 sequences are SQVTM and ANQGSEA. The length of the CDR3 is 13 residues. DNA for the CDR3: TGCAGCGTTGGGACTAGCGGGTCGGAGACCCAGTACTTC. Its protein is CSVGTSGSETQYF.

This clonotype was seen a handful of times. The chain employs TRBV20-1 and TRBJ2-1, with 7 bases that match TRBD2. The ends lost 1 base at V and 7 bases at J; junction bases unmatched: 4. Germline V gives CDR1 DFQATT, CDR2 SNEGSKA (reference sequence). The CDR3 loop spans 13 amino acids. The CDR3: CSARAGGWNEQFF. The CDR3 DNA reads as TGCAGTGCTAGAGCGGGAGGTTGGAATGAGCAGTTCTTC.

The chain carries TRBV7-2 and TRBJ2-7, with 7 bases identical to TRBD2. Trimming removed 1 base from V and 3 bases from J; junction bases left unmatched: 6. The CDR3 has 15 residues. CDR1 and CDR2 from the germline V gene are SGHTA and FQGNSA. The CDR3 loop reads CASSLGLAENYEQYF. Here the CDR3 DNA reads TGTGCCAGCAGCTTAGGTCTAGCGGAAAACTACGAGCAGTACTTC.

This clonotype was counted ten times or more. This chain connects TRBV12-3 or TRBV12-4 to TRBJ1-2; D call uncertain. The CDR3 consists of 14 residues. Trimming took 5 bases from V and 4 from J, leaving 14 bases between them. The CDR3 reads CASSPHTTSYGYTF. CDR3 sequence (DNA): TGTGCCAGCAGTCCACATACGACAAGCTATGGCTACACCTTC.

This chain uses TRBV13 with TRBJ1-2; 10 nucleotides line up with TRBD1. V shed 3 bases, J shed 5 bases, and the junction held 6 bases outside the gene matches. In germline, CDR1 is PRHDT, CDR2 FYEKMQ (reference sequence). The CDR3 has 15 amino acids. The CDR3: CASSFRQGAGYGYTF. The CDR3 coding sequence is TGTGCCAGCAGCTTCCGACAGGGGGCTGGGTATGGCTACACCTTC.

The V gene is TRBV9, the J gene TRBJ2-5; the D gene is possibly TRBD2 (6 bases). Trimming removed 0 bases at V and 1 base at J, with 13 bases between. The CDR3 consists of 16 residues. CDR1 SGDLS and CDR2 YYNGEE come from the germline V gene. The CDR3 is CASSVDPAGLQETQYF. CDR3 DNA sequence: TGTGCCAGCAGCGTAGATCCAGCGGGCCTCCAAGAGACCCAGTACTTC.

The chain couples TRBV6-5 to TRBJ2-5; D ambiguous. Germline CDR1 MNHEY, CDR2 SVGAGI. Trimming took 2 bases from V and 0 from J, leaving 7 bases between them. CDR3 size: 14 residues. The DNA of the CDR3 is TGTGCCAGCAGTTACGGAGATTACCAAGAGACCCAGTACTTC. Translated: CASSYGDYQETQYF.

The chain links TRBV5-5 to TRBJ1-3; tentatively, D is TRBD1 (6 bases). CDR1 and CDR2 (germline): SGHKS, YYEKEE (reference sequence). This CDR3 contains 14 residues. Trimming left V 2 bases short and J 8 bases short, with 14 bases between. The CDR3 loop reads CASSFASPGDTIYF. In nucleotides, the CDR3 is TGTGCCAGCAGCTTCGCCTCCCCAGGGGACACCATATATTTT.

This clonotype showed up just a few times. This chain uses TRBV12-3 or TRBV12-4 with TRBJ2-7; weak D call: TRBD1 (6 bases). The CDR3 totals 14 residues. V was shortened by 5 bases and J by 0 bases, with 11 bases between the two germline ends. This CDR3 reads CASSQRQVSYEQYF. For the CDR3, the DNA is TGTGCCAGCAGTCAACGACAGGTCTCCTACGAGCAGTACTTC.

The J gene is TRBJ1-6, the V gene TRBV2, with TRBD1 matching over 7 bases. Germline CDR1 SNHLY, CDR2 FYNNEI. Losses at the gene ends were 6 bases for V and 7 bases for J; bases not matched to a gene: 6. This CDR3 comprises 14 residues. The DNA for the CDR3 is TGTGCCAGCAGCCCGGACAGGACGAATTCACCCCTCCACTTT. Its translation is CASSPDRTNSPLHF.

The chain joins TRBV7-9 to TRBJ2-7; 8 nucleotides line up with TRBD1. V lost 3 bases to trimming and J lost 4 bases; unmatched junction nucleotides: 5. In germline, CDR1 is SEHNR, CDR2 FQNEAQ (reference sequence). The CDR3 spans 14 residues. The CDR3 nucleotides read TGTGCCAGCAGCTTGATGGACAGGGTATACGAGCAGTACTTC. Translation gives CASSLMDRVYEQYF.